This TCR beta chain came from a study of control samples from healthy donors and cancer patients. The repertoire was sequenced with immunoSEQ multiplex PCR; TCRdb's copy has only in-frame clones and lacks some. The data hold around 230,000 clones, with roughly 94% observed a single time. The V end was cut by 3 bases, the J end by 8 bases, with 13 bases between. There are 13 residues in the CDR3. Looked up from germline, CDR1 is LNHDA and CDR2 is SQIVND (reference sequence). The origin of this receptor is a man in his fifties in good health. The sample taken for sequencing was blood. The chain joins TRBV19 to TRBJ1-2; D gene uncertain. CDR3 sequence (DNA): TGTGCCAGTAGTATTAACGTCTCGGGGGGCTACACCTTC. As protein: CASSINVSGGYTF.